This is a list of T cell receptor beta chains from one sample in a study of T-cell reconstitution after alpha-beta-depleted transplantation in children. TCRdb re-called the PCR reads through MiXCR, storing one row per CDR3 protein. Found here are about 230,000 distinct CDR3 sequences, about 9.6% of them singletons; the top ten hold approximately 4.7%. Sample: PBMCs from the stem cell graft donor, taken from the stem cell graft. These receptors came from a human donor who donated a stem cell graft to a child with SCID. Each CDR3 is given with its conserved first and last residue. A D gene is named only where the DNA matches it firmly. Not every row has a clone size; where given, it reads once, few, many or a size class.

cdr3_aa cdr3_nt d_call j_call clone_size v_call
CASSWGGGAPDTQYF TGTGCCAGCAGTTGGGGCGGGGGGGCCCCAGATACGCAGTATTTT TRBD2 TRBJ2-3 many TRBV28
CASKRGTGSYEQYF TGCGCCAGCAAGCGGGGGACAGGATCCTACGAGCAGTACTTC - TRBJ2-7 many TRBV5-1
CAGSTGELFF TGTGCCGGCAGCACCGGGGAGCTGTTTTTT - TRBJ2-2 once TRBV7-9
CASSLAPKALHF TGTGCCAGCAGTTTAGCGCCTAAAGCCCTCCACTTT - TRBJ1-6 - TRBV12-3/TRBV12-4
CASSLGPYTEAFF TGCGCCAGCAGCTTGGGCCCGTACACTGAAGCTTTCTTT - TRBJ1-1 many TRBV5-1
CASSPRTSGGAGSDTQYF TGTGCCAGCAGTCCCCGGACTAGCGGGGGGGCGGGGTCAGATACGCAGTATTTT TRBD2 TRBJ2-3 many TRBV12-3/TRBV12-4
CASSLVGRGGTDTQYF TGCGCCAGCAGCTTGGTGGGCAGGGGTGGCACAGATACGCAGTATTTT - TRBJ2-3 many TRBV5-1
CASTGTDYGYTF TGTGCCAGCACCGGGACAGACTATGGCTACACCTTC TRBD1 TRBJ1-2 many TRBV19
CASSLLTSGYNEQFF TGCGCCAGCAGCTTGCTGACTAGCGGGTACAATGAGCAGTTCTTC TRBD2 TRBJ2-1 many TRBV5-1
CSARGQTGVLVDTQYF TGCAGTGCTAGAGGGCAGACAGGGGTGTTGGTGGATACGCAGTATTTT TRBD1 TRBJ2-3 - TRBV20-1
CSARRDRAKNIQYF TGCAGTGCTAGGAGGGACAGGGCCAAAAACATTCAGTACTTC TRBD1 TRBJ2-4 many TRBV20-1
CSAFRGTSPYNEQFF TGCAGTGCTTTCCGGGGGACTAGCCCCTACAATGAGCAGTTCTTC TRBD2 TRBJ2-1 many TRBV20-1
CASSDVGQETQYF TGTGCCAGCAGTGATGTGGGACAAGAGACCCAGTACTTC - TRBJ2-5 few TRBV2
CASSLVISGGQETQYF TGTGCCAGCAGCTTAGTTATTAGCGGGGGGCAAGAGACCCAGTACTTC TRBD2 TRBJ2-5 many TRBV7-8
CAISDGSPEAFF TGTGCCATCAGTGATGGAAGTCCTGAAGCTTTCTTT - TRBJ1-1 many TRBV10-3
CASSQVWAGNSPLHF TGCGCCAGCAGCCAAGTTTGGGCAGGGAATTCACCCCTCCACTTT - TRBJ1-6 many TRBV4-1
CVSSRDRNQPQHF TGTGTCAGCAGCCGGGACAGGAATCAGCCCCAGCATTTT TRBD1 TRBJ1-5 - TRBV7-6
CSASNRAGGYTF TGCAGTGCTAGTAACAGGGCGGGAGGCTACACCTTC - TRBJ1-2 many TRBV20-1
CASSSSLWPQPGSGLAGRETQYF TGTGCCAGCAGCTCCTCCCTTTGGCCCCAACCTGGGTCCGGACTAGCGGGGAGGGAGACCCAGTACTTC TRBD2 TRBJ2-5 - TRBV7-1
CASRNSGAKNIQYF TGCGCCAGCAGAAATAGCGGAGCCAAAAACATTCAGTACTTC - TRBJ2-4 many TRBV5-1
CASSPGGKLFF TGTGCCAGCTCACCGGGTGGAAAACTGTTTTTT - TRBJ1-4 few TRBV18
CASSYSGLWNTEAFF TGTGCCAGCAGTTACTCGGGGCTTTGGAACACTGAAGCTTTCTTT - TRBJ1-1 many TRBV6-5
CASRTGVYQPQHF TGTGCCAGTAGGACAGGGGTCTATCAGCCCCAGCATTTT TRBD1 TRBJ1-5 many TRBV19
CASSQDQRQEFLNSPLHF TGTGCCAGCAGCCAAGATCAAAGGCAGGAGTTTTTGAATTCACCCCTCCACTTT - TRBJ1-6 many TRBV4-2
CASRLTGQTSGNTIYF TGTGCCAGCAGATTAACGGGACAGACCTCTGGAAACACCATATATTTT TRBD1 TRBJ1-3 many TRBV6-2/TRBV6-3
CAISARQAETQYF TGTGCCATCAGTGCTAGACAAGCGGAGACCCAGTACTTC - TRBJ2-5 many TRBV10-3
CATSPLPMAGQGDTQYF TGTGCCACCAGTCCCCTCCCTATGGCAGGGCAAGGAGATACGCAGTATTTT - TRBJ2-3 many TRBV24-1
CATSQETRADYTYEQYF TGTGCCACCAGCCAAGAAACTCGGGCAGACTACACCTACGAGCAGTACTTC - TRBJ2-7 few TRBV3-1
CASSYAGANTGELFF TGCGCCAGCAGCTACGCAGGGGCGAACACCGGGGAGCTGTTTTTT - TRBJ2-2 - TRBV5-1
CASSLYIQSYNEQFF TGTGCCAGCAGTTTATATATCCAGTCCTACAATGAGCAGTTCTTC - TRBJ2-1 many TRBV28
CASSQRNEQFF TGTGCCAGCAGCCAACGGAATGAGCAGTTCTTC - TRBJ2-1 many TRBV3-1
CASSSRGPNTGELFF TGTGCCAGCAGCTCCAGGGGGCCTAACACCGGGGAGCTGTTTTTT TRBD1 TRBJ2-2 many TRBV27
CASSVGGQGDTQYF TGTGCCAGCAGCGTAGGGGGACAGGGAGATACGCAGTATTTT TRBD1 TRBJ2-3 many TRBV9
CASSPQGRANYGYTF TGTGCCAGCAGCCCGCAGGGTAGAGCTAACTATGGCTACACCTTC - TRBJ1-2 many TRBV7-2
CAISAWGGTDEKLFF TGTGCCATCAGTGCTTGGGGGGGGACGGATGAAAAACTGTTTTTT - TRBJ1-4 many TRBV10-3
CASSYLGGYEQYF TGTGCCAGCAGTTATCTCGGGGGCTACGAGCAGTACTTC - TRBJ2-7 many TRBV6-5
CASSLSRGLAESYEQYF TGTGCCAGCAGCCTCTCGAGGGGACTAGCGGAATCCTACGAGCAGTACTTC TRBD2 TRBJ2-7 few TRBV7-8
CASSLGDRVHEQYF TGTGCCAGCAGCTTAGGAGACAGGGTCCACGAGCAGTACTTC TRBD1 TRBJ2-7 many TRBV7-2
CASSPRDRGYETQYF TGTGCCAGCAGTCCCCGGGACAGGGGATATGAGACCCAGTACTTC TRBD1 TRBJ2-5 many TRBV6-1
CASSQVGAKNIQYF TGCGCCAGCAGCCAGGTGGGGGCCAAAAACATTCAGTACTTC - TRBJ2-4 many TRBV5-1
CASSEVRNGELFF TGTGCCAGCAGTGAAGTAAGGAACGGGGAGCTGTTTTTT - TRBJ2-2 many TRBV6-1
CASSPRRQGWTGELFF TGTGCCAGTAGTCCCCGGAGACAGGGGTGGACCGGGGAGCTGTTTTTT TRBD1 TRBJ2-2 - TRBV19
CSVDRAGETQYF TGCAGCGTGGACAGGGCGGGGGAGACCCAGTACTTC TRBD1 TRBJ2-5 many TRBV29-1
CSASAWESNSPLHF TGCAGTGCTAGTGCCTGGGAGAGTAATTCACCCCTCCACTTT - TRBJ1-6 many TRBV20-1
CAWGPGGMTYEQYF TGTGCCTGGGGCCCCGGGGGCATGACCTACGAGCAGTACTTC - TRBJ2-7 many TRBV30
CASSLIGAGSPLHF TGTGCCAGCAGCCTCATCGGGGCAGGGTCACCCCTCCACTTT - TRBJ1-6 few TRBV7-3
CASSFSIGPITEQTEAFF TGCGCCAGCAGCTTCTCGATCGGGCCCATAACAGAACAAACTGAAGCTTTCTTT - TRBJ1-1 many TRBV5-1
CASSPDLVSSGNTIYF TGCGCCAGCAGCCCCGACTTAGTGAGCTCTGGAAACACCATATATTTT - TRBJ1-3 many TRBV5-1